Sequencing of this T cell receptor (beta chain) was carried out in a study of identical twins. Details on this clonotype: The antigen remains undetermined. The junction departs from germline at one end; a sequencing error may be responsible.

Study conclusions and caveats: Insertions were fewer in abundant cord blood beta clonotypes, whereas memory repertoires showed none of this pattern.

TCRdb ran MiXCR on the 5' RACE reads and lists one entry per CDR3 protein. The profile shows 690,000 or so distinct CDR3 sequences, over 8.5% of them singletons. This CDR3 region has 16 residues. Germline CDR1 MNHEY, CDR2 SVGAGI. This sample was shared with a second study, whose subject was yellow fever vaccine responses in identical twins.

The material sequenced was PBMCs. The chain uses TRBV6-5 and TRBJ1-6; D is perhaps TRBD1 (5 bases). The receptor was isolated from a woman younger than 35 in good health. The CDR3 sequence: CASSYSLSEGNSPLHF. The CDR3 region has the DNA TGTGCCAGCAGTTACTCGTTGTCAGAGGGGAATTCGCCCCTCCACTTT.